This T cell receptor (beta chain) originates from a study of regulatory dendritic cells for organ transplantation. Study context: Day 6 dendritic cell cultures were stimulated with LPS.

V gave up 2 bases and J gave up 0 bases, with 8 bases separating them. Germline V lookup: CDR1 LNHDA, CDR2 SQIVND (reference sequence). This CDR3 comprises 15 residues. The method was immunoSEQ multiplex PCR; TCRdb's version includes in-frame clones alone and lacks a portion of them. This table holds about 12,000 clones, about 60% found once. Allogeneic regulatory or mature dendritic cells were co-cultured for less than six days with CFSE-labeled sorted T cells at 1:10. As for this clone: The antigen remains undetermined.

The gene calls are TRBV19 and TRBJ2-1; the D is unclear. The receptor's source is a human donor in good health. Sample: naive CD8+ T cells from blood cultured with dendritic cells. Sample subset: CD45RA+ naive T cells. CDR3 sequence (DNA): TGTGCCAGTAGTATAATAGCCGACTCCTACAATGAGCAGTTCTTC. Protein product: CASSIIADSYNEQFF.